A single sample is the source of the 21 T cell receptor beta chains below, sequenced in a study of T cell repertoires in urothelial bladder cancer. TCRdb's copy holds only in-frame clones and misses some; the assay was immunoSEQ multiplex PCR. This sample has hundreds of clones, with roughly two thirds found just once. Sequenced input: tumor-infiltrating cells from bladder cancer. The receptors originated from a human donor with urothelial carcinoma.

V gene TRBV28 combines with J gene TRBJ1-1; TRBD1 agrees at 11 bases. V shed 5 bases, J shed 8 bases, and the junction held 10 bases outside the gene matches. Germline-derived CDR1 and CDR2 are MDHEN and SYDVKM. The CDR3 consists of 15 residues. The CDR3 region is CASSAVGQGALEAFF. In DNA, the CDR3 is TGTGCCAGCAGTGCAGTCGGACAGGGGGCTTTGGAAGCTTTCTTT.

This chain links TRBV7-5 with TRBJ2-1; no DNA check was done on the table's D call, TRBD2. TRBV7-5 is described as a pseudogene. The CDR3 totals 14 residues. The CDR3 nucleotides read TGTGCCAGCGGGGAGGCTAGCGGGGACAATGAGCAGTTCTTC. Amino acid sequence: CASGEASGDNEQFF.

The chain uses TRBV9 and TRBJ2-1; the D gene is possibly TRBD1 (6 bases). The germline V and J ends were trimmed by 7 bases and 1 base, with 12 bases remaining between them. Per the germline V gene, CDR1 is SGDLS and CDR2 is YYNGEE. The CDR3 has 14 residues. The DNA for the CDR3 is TGTGCCAGCCAGACAGGCGATTCCTACAATGAGCAGTTCTTC. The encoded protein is CASQTGDSYNEQFF.

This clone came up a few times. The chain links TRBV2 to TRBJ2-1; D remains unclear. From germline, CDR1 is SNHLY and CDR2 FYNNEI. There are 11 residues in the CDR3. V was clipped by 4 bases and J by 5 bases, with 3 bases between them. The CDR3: CASSGDNEQFF. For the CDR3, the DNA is TGTGCCAGCAGTGGTGACAATGAGCAGTTCTTC.

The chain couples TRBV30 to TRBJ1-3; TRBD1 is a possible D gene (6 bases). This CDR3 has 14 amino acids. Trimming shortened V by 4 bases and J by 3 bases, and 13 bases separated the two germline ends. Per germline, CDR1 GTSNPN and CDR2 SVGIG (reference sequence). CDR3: CAWIRGRVGNTIYF. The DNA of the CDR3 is TGTGCCTGGATCAGGGGTCGGGTTGGAAACACCATATATTTT.

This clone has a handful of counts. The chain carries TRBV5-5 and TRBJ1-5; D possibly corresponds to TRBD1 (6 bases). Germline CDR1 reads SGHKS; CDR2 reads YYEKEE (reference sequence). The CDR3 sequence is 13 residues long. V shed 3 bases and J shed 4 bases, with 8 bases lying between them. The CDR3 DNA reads TGTGCCAGCAGCTGGACAGTAAATCAGCCCCAGCATTTT. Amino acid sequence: CASSWTVNQPQHF. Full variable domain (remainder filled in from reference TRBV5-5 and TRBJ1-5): DAGVTQSPTHLIKTRGQQVTLRCSPISGHKSVSWYQQVLGQGPQFIFQYYEKEERGRGNFPDRFSARQFPNYSSELNVNALLLGDSALYLCASSWTVNQPQHFGDGTRLSIL.

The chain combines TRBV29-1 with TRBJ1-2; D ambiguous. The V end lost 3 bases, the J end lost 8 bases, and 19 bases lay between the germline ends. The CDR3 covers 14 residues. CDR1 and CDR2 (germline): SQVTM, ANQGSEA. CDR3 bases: TGCAGCGTTGATCGTGAGGGAGGGAGCGGCGGCTACACCTTC. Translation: CSVDREGGSGGYTF.

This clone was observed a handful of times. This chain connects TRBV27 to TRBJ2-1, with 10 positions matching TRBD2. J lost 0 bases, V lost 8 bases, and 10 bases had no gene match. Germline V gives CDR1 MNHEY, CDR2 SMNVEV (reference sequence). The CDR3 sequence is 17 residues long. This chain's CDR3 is CASEPWASGGSYNEQFF. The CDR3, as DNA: TGTGCCAGCGAACCCTGGGCTAGCGGGGGCTCCTACAATGAGCAGTTCTTC.

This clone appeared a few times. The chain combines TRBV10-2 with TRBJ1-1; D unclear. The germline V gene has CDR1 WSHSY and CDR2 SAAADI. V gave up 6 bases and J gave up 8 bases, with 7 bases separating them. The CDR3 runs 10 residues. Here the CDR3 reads CASRATEAFF. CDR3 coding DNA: TGCGCCAGCAGGGCGACAGAAGCTTTCTTT.

Here the CDR3 reads CASSLGGSEQYF. The CDR3 nucleotides are TGTGCCAGCAGCTTAGGAGGGAGCGAGCAGTACTTC. This chain uses TRBV7-2 with TRBJ2-7, with D perhaps matching TRBD2 (5 bases). Trimming removed 1 base at V and 6 bases at J, with 7 bases between. The CDR3 contains 12 residues. Germline CDR1 SGHTA, CDR2 FQGNSA.

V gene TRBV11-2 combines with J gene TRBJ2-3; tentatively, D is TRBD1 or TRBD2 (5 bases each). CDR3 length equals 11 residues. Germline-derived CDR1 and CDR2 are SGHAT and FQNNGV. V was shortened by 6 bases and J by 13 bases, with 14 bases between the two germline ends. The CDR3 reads CASREMGREYF. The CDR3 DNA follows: TGTGCCAGCAGGGAGATGGGGCGGGAGTATTTT.

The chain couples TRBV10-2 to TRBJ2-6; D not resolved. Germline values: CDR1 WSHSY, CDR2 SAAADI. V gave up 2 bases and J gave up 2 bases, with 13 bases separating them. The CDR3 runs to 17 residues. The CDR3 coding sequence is TGCGCCAGCAGTGAGGAGTGGGTCGGCGCTGGGGCCAACGTCCTGACTTTC. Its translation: CASSEEWVGAGANVLTF.

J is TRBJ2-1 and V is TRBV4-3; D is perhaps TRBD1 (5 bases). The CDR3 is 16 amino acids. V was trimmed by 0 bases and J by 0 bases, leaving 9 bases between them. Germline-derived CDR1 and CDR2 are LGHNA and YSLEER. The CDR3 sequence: CASSQDGHSSYNEQFF. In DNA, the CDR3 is TGCGCCAGCAGCCAAGACGGACACAGCTCCTACAATGAGCAGTTCTTC.

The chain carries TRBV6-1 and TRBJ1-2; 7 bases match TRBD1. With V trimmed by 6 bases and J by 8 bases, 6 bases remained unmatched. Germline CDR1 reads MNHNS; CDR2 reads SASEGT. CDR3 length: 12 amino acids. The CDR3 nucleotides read TGTGCCAGCAGCGCCCAGGGGGGAGGCTACACCTTC. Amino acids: CASSAQGGGYTF.

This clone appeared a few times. The CDR3 spells CASSLGANTEAFF. The CDR3 DNA reads TGTGCCAGCAGCTTGGGTGCTAACACTGAAGCTTTCTTT. The gene calls are TRBV5-6 and TRBJ1-1; D not certain. V lost 0 bases, J lost 2 bases, and 5 bases lay in between. Germline assignment: CDR1 SGHDT and CDR2 YYEEEE. The CDR3 runs to 13 residues.

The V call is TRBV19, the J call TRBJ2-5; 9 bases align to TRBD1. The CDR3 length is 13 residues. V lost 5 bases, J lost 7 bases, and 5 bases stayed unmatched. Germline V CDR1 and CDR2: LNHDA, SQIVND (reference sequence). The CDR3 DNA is TGTGCCAGTAGTCGGGACAGGGCAGGGACCCAGTACTTC. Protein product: CASSRDRAGTQYF. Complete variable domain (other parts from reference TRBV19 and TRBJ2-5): DGGITQSPKYLFRKEGQNVTLSCEQNLNHDAMYWYRQDPGQGLRLIYYSQIVNDFQKGDIAEGYSVSREKKESFPLTVTSAQKNPTAFYLCASSRDRAGTQYFGPGTRLLVL.

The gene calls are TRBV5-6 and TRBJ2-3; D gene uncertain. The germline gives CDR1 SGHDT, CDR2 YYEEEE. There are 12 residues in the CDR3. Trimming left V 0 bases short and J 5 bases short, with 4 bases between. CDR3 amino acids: CASSLVQDTQYF. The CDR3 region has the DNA TGTGCCAGCAGCTTGGTGCAAGATACGCAGTATTTT.

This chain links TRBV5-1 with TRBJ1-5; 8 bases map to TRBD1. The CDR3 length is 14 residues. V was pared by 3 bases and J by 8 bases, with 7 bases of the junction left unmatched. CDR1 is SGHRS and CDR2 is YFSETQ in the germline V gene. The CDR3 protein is CASSYTGTGEPQHF. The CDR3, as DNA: TGCGCCAGCAGCTACACCGGGACAGGAGAGCCCCAGCATTTT.

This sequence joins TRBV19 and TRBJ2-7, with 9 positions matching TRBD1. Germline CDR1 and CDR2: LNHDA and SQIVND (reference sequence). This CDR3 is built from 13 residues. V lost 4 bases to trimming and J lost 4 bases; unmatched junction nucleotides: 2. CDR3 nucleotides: TGTGCCAGTAGTACGACAGGGGGATACGAGCAGTACTTC. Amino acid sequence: CASSTTGGYEQYF. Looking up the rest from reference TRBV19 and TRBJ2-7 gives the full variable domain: DGGITQSPKYLFRKEGQNVTLSCEQNLNHDAMYWYRQDPGQGLRLIYYSQIVNDFQKGDIAEGYSVSREKKESFPLTVTSAQKNPTAFYLCASSTTGGYEQYFGPGTRLTVT.

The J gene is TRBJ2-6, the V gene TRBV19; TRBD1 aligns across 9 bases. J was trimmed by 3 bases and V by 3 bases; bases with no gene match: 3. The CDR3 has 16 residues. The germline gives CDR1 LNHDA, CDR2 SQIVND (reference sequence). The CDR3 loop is CASSMRQGVGANVLTF. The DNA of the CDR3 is TGTGCCAGTAGTATGCGACAGGGGGTTGGGGCCAACGTCCTGACTTTC.

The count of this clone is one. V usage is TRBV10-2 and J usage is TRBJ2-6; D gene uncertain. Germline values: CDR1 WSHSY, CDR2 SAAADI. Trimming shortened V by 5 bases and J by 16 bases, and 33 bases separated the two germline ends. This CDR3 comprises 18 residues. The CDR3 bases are TGCGCCAGCAGTAAAGTCAGCACTTTAACAAAGTCGGGCCAACGTCTGACTTTC. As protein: CASSKVSTLTKSGQRLTF.